This T cell receptor (beta chain) was observed in a study of T cells in localized non-small cell lung cancer. The assay was immunoSEQ multiplex PCR, and TCRdb's table has in-frame clones only and misses some. This sample has tens of thousands of clones, with about 80% found just once. On this clone: As yet, its antigen is unknown.

General study findings and limits: Highest T cell clonality was seen in uninvolved adjacent lung, surpassing that measured in tumor.

The CDR3 runs 12 residues. Deletions cut 1 base from V and 4 bases from J, with 3 bases between. Per germline, CDR1 SGHTS and CDR2 YDEGEE. The sequenced sample was PBMCs, obtained before any cancer treatment. The chain is built from TRBV5-8 and TRBJ1-3; the D is unclear. The clonotype comes from a man aged 40 to 69 with stage II lung adenocarcinoma. CDR3 loop: CASSLSGNTIYF. CDR3 bases: TGTGCCAGCAGCTTGTCCGGAAACACCATATATTTT.